This T cell receptor beta chain was found in a study of blood T cells in healthy people across ages. Study-wide points: Estimated diversity that came from one million T cells was considered an underestimate.

The authors ran a second PCR of roughly 6 to 12 cycles using a sample-barcoded 5' primer and a J-beta primer mix. All samples gave at least 2.5 million CDR3-containing paired-end reads. TCRdb passed the 5' RACE reads through MiXCR, listing each CDR3 protein once. The sample holds hundreds of thousands of distinct CDR3 sequences; about 28% are singletons and the top ten take under 4.5%. This CDR3 is 16 amino acids long. CDR1 and CDR2 (germline): SGHRS, YFSETQ. J lost 5 bases, V lost 7 bases, and 12 bases had no gene match. This clonotype was observed a few times. Its antigen is unidentified. These sequences were also reported in another study, on T cells of mothers and their children. According to that study: The authors added sample barcodes and 2-4 random nucleotides using the M1S primer of the second PCR.

This clonotype was sampled from a boy aged 2 to 9 in good health. V and J are TRBV5-1 and TRBJ2-5; 12 nucleotides align to TRBD2. Sequencing was carried out using blood. CDR3 in DNA: TGCGCCAGCTTATTCTCAGGACTAGCGGGATCGGAGACCCAGTACTTC. Protein sequence: CASLFSGLAGSETQYF.